A selection of T cell receptor beta chains follows, all from one sample in a study of regulatory and conventional T cells in RAG deficiency. TCRdb's copy holds only in-frame clones and misses some; the assay was immunoSEQ multiplex PCR. Seen here are fewer than 40,000 clones, about three quarters observed once, and the top ten hold around 3.6%. This sample was also put to use in a study of regulatory T cells.

The sequencing sample was made of CD4+ effector T cells sorted from blood. These receptor sequences come from a human donor in good health. Each CDR3 is given without its conserved first and last residue. Some rows mark clone size as missing; the rest say once, few, many or name a class of expanded clone.

v_call	j_call	clone_size	cdr3_aa
TRBV28	TRBJ1-5	NA	ASIVSRGPQGPQH
TRBV10-2	TRBJ2-5	once	ASSDVMGHQQETQY
TRBV30	TRBJ1-1	NA	ACLRGYTEAF
TRBV18	TRBJ2-6	NA	ASSSWLSDRAPNRGFGANVLT
TRBV28	TRBJ1-3	NA	ASSTYNPESGNTIY
TRBV6-1	TRBJ1-1	NA	ASSVEGEAF
TRBV30	TRBJ1-1	few	AWSVPNTEAF
TRBV9	TRBJ2-3	NA	ASSGGQGGLADTQY
TRBV7-3	TRBJ2-2	NA	ASSNGHSLIGELF
TRBV6-1	TRBJ2-7	NA	ASSETLGEQY
TRBV6-1	TRBJ2-1	NA	ASSVERSGGSIYNEQF
TRBV19	TRBJ1-6	NA	ASSLGRRSSYNSPLH
TRBV19	TRBJ2-5	NA	ASSLGTSPETQY
TRBV6-5	TRBJ2-7	NA	ASSGAGLARNEQY
TRBV7-2	TRBJ1-3	NA	ASSVWISGNTIY
TRBV7-9	TRBJ1-5	few	ASSPQGSNQPQH
TRBV7-9	TRBJ2-3	NA	ASSPRGPDTQY
TRBV28	TRBJ2-3	NA	ASSLPPGADTQY
TRBV7-2	TRBJ1-1	NA	ASSLEQGGTEAF
TRBV20-1	TRBJ1-2	NA	SAEDQGDYT
TRBV10-3	TRBJ1-3	NA	AISLGGSPGNTIY
TRBV19	TRBJ1-4	NA	ASTPPRTTNEKLF
TRBV7-8	TRBJ2-7	few	ASSLFDRVSYEQY
TRBV29-1	TRBJ2-7	NA	SVKADRVSYEQY
TRBV5-4	TRBJ1-6	few	ASSLETVDSPLH
TRBV18	TRBJ1-5	NA	ASSPKTGRDQPQH
TRBV7-1	TRBJ1-1	NA	ASSPFTEAF
TRBV2	TRBJ1-4	NA	ASRDRSREKLF
TRBV6-7	TRBJ2-2	NA	ASSYNRNTGELF
TRBV5-6	TRBJ2-7	NA	ASRTGWDEQY
TRBV10-2	TRBJ2-4	once	ASSEPLAKNIQY
TRBV6-1	TRBJ1-3	once	ASSVTGSRGNTIY
TRBV6-1	TRBJ1-5	NA	ASSEGAPPQH